The 27 T cell receptor beta chains presented below share a single source sample, sequenced in a study of CD8 T cells in Susac syndrome. Random hexamers were used to reverse transcribe an amount of roughly 0.5 to 1 ug RNA. TCRdb re-called the immunoSEQ multiplex PCR reads with MiXCR, one entry per CDR3 protein. The top ten hold about 0.54% of the sample, which has over 65,000 distinct CDR3 sequences, approximately 94% seen once. Sample: CD4+ T cells from PBMCs. Receptors were obtained from a human donor with Susac syndrome.

The rearrangement links TRBV7-9 to TRBJ2-1; the D gene is possibly TRBD2 (6 bases). Germline CDR1 is SEHNR and CDR2 is FQNEAQ (reference sequence). The CDR3 has 13 amino acids. The V end lost 3 bases, the J end lost 7 bases, and 10 bases lay between the germline ends. The CDR3 sequence: CASSFTSTNEQFF. The CDR3 nucleotides read TGTGCCAGCAGCTTTACTAGCACGAATGAGCAGTTCTTC.

The chain has TRBV15 and TRBJ1-2; 7 nucleotides align to TRBD1. This CDR3 spans 13 amino acids. CDR1 is LNHNV, CDR2 YYDKDF, per germline (reference sequence). Trimming cost V 4 bases and J 7 bases; bases outside gene matches: 6. In nucleotides, the CDR3 is TGTGCCACCAGCAATAGACAGGGCGGTGGCTACACCTTC. Amino acid sequence: CATSNRQGGGYTF.

The chain employs TRBV15 and TRBJ2-5, with a possible D match to TRBD2 (5 bases). The V end was cut by 3 bases, the J end by 1 base, with 12 bases between. The CDR3 covers 15 residues. Germline CDR1 and CDR2: LNHNV and YYDKDF (reference sequence). The CDR3 bases are TGTGCCACCAGCAGCGGGATATGGACCCAAGAGACCCAGTACTTC. Translated, it gives CATSSGIWTQETQYF.

V and J are TRBV7-2 and TRBJ2-3, with 8 positions matching TRBD2. This CDR3 spans 16 amino acids. From germline, CDR1 is SGHTA and CDR2 FQGNSA. The V gene end was trimmed by 8 bases and the J gene end by 3 bases; junction bases not matched to a gene: 13. The CDR3 reads CASAGAQRGPTDTQYF. In DNA, the CDR3 is TGTGCCAGCGCAGGGGCCCAGCGGGGGCCAACAGATACGCAGTATTTT.

This clonotype was seen once. This chain connects TRBV7-2 to TRBJ2-1; D ambiguous. CDR3 length: 14 amino acids. The germline gives CDR1 SGHTA, CDR2 FQGNSA. V dropped 1 base and J dropped 6 bases, with 10 bases sitting between them. The CDR3 reads CASSLGLGFNEQFF. DNA for the CDR3: TGTGCCAGCAGCTTAGGCTTGGGATTCAATGAGCAGTTCTTC.

The chain employs TRBV3-1 and TRBJ1-2; 7 nucleotides line up with TRBD1. The CDR3 is made up of 14 amino acids. J was trimmed by 2 bases and V by 5 bases; bases with no gene match: 5. Germline V gene data show CDR1 as LGHDT and CDR2 as YNNKEL (reference sequence). CDR3 protein: CASSARDRNYGYTF. The CDR3 DNA sequence: TGTGCCAGCAGCGCCCGGGACAGAAACTATGGCTACACCTTC.

This clonotype was seen a single time. The gene calls are TRBV20-1 and TRBJ1-6, with D tentatively TRBD1 (6 bases). The germline V and J ends were trimmed by 0 bases and 5 bases, with 11 bases remaining between them. This CDR3 has 15 amino acids. Germline CDR1 and CDR2: DFQATT and SNEGSKA (reference sequence). CDR3 in amino acids: CSAREGRGNNSPLHF. As DNA, the CDR3 is TGCAGTGCTAGAGAAGGCAGGGGAAATAATTCACCCCTCCACTTT.

The chain joins TRBV19 to TRBJ1-5, with D tentatively TRBD1 (6 bases). Germline CDR1 and CDR2: LNHDA and SQIVND (reference sequence). The CDR3 is 12 residues long. V lost 6 bases to trimming and J lost 5 bases, with 8 bases between them. The CDR3 DNA sequence: TGTGCCAGTAGGGACAGATATCAGCCCCAGCATTTT. Translated, it gives CASRDRYQPQHF.

This chain joins TRBV27 and TRBJ2-7, with 7 bases fitting TRBD2. CDR1 is MNHEY and CDR2 is SMNVEV in the germline V gene (reference sequence). The CDR3 is 17 residues long. Unmatched junction bases numbered 9, after V lost 0 bases and J lost 1 base. CDR3 sequence: CASSLSETSSGSYEQYF. CDR3 bases: TGTGCCAGCAGTTTATCGGAGACGAGTAGCGGGTCCTACGAGCAGTACTTC.

V is TRBV2 and J is TRBJ2-1; the match to TRBD1 covers 10 bases. V lost 6 bases and J lost 3; bases outside the gene matches: 5. The germline V gene has CDR1 SNHLY and CDR2 FYNNEI. The CDR3 runs to 15 residues. The CDR3 coding sequence is TGTGCCAGCAGCAAGACAGGGGGCTTCTACAATGAGCAGTTCTTC. Amino acids: CASSKTGGFYNEQFF.

The chain recombines TRBV20-1 with TRBJ2-7, with D possibly matching TRBD2 (5 bases). Trimming left V 1 base short and J 1 base short, with 11 bases between. CDR3 size: 14 residues. The germline V gene encodes CDR1 DFQATT and CDR2 SNEGSKA (reference sequence). CDR3 residues: CSARVGGRSYEQYF. In DNA form, the CDR3 reads TGCAGTGCTAGAGTCGGAGGCAGATCCTACGAGCAGTACTTC.

The chain combines TRBV24-1 with TRBJ2-2, with a weak D call TRBD1 (6 bases). The germline V gene encodes CDR1 KGHDR and CDR2 SFDVKD. The germline V and J ends were trimmed by 5 bases and 7 bases, with 10 bases remaining between them. The CDR3 has 13 residues. The CDR3 DNA sequence: TGTGCCACCAGTGCCCAGGGGAGCGGGGAGCTGTTTTTT. Translation gives CATSAQGSGELFF.

CDR3 loop: CASSLEGSGGYTF. CDR3 nucleotides: TGTGCCAGCAGTTTAGAGGGTTCTGGTGGCTACACCTTC. This chain uses TRBV12-3 or TRBV12-4 with TRBJ1-2; no clear D gene. V lost 1 base to trimming and J lost 7 bases, with 10 bases between them. The CDR3 spans 13 residues.

This clonotype was observed once. V is TRBV5-4 and J is TRBJ1-2, with D perhaps matching TRBD1 (5 bases). The germline V gene has CDR1 SGHNT and CDR2 YYREEE (reference sequence). Deletions cut 1 base from V and 4 bases from J, with 8 bases between. The CDR3 spans 13 residues. As DNA, the CDR3 is TGTGCCAGCAGCTTGTGGAGGGGCTATGGCTACACCTTC. The encoded protein is CASSLWRGYGYTF.

V usage is TRBV7-2 and J usage is TRBJ1-6; the D gene is possibly TRBD1 (5 bases). V lost 2 bases and J lost 7, with 21 bases in between. CDR3 length: 18 amino acids. Germline-derived CDR1 and CDR2 are SGHTA and FQGNSA. CDR3 sequence reads: CASSLRITGTFQNSPLHF. The CDR3 DNA reads as TGTGCCAGCAGCTTAAGGATTACGGGGACCTTCCAGAATTCACCCCTCCACTTT.

The chain carries TRBV2 and TRBJ2-1; 9 positions match TRBD1. CDR1 and CDR2 from the germline V gene are SNHLY and FYNNEI. The CDR3 consists of 13 residues. The V segment lost 9 bases and the J segment 8 bases; nucleotides outside the gene matches: 8. The CDR3 DNA sequence: TGTGCCAGTGAACAGACAGGGGGATATGAGCAGTTCTTC. Its protein is CASEQTGGYEQFF.

This chain links TRBV3-1 with TRBJ2-5; the D gene is possibly TRBD2 (5 bases). Looked up from germline, CDR1 is LGHDT and CDR2 is YNNKEL (reference sequence). The ends were cut back, 2 bases at V and 5 bases at J, with 18 bases in the middle. CDR3 length: 16 amino acids. The CDR3, as DNA: TGTGCCAGCAGCCAAAAGAGCGGTATTAAATGGGAGACCCAGTACTTC. Translated, it gives CASSQKSGIKWETQYF.

V usage is TRBV7-6 and J usage is TRBJ2-7; D gene uncertain. The germline CDR1 and CDR2 sequences are SGHVS and FNYEAQ. The CDR3 extends over 14 amino acids. V lost 5 bases to trimming and J lost 0 bases, with 11 bases between them. The CDR3 DNA sequence: TGTGCCAGCAGCAAAAAGACTCTCTCCTACGAGCAGTACTTC. It yields the protein CASSKKTLSYEQYF.

The chain recombines TRBV5-4 with TRBJ2-5, with D possibly called TRBD1 or TRBD2 (5 bases each). The CDR3 length is 13 residues. CDR1 and CDR2 (germline): SGHNT, YYREEE (reference sequence). V was cut by 5 bases and J by 2 bases, with 10 bases left in between. DNA of the CDR3: TGTGCCAGCAGGGGACGAGATCAAGAGACCCAGTACTTC. Translated: CASRGRDQETQYF.

This clonotype was counted a few times. V gene TRBV6-5 combines with J gene TRBJ1-1; 9 nucleotides line up with TRBD1. The CDR3 contains 13 residues. Germline V gene lookup returns CDR1 MNHEY and CDR2 SVGAGI. The ends lost 6 bases at V and 4 bases at J; junction bases unmatched: 3. In nucleotides, the CDR3 is TGTGCCAGCAGGCGACAGGGGGGCACTGAAGCTTTCTTT. As protein: CASRRQGGTEAFF.

The J gene is TRBJ1-4, the V gene TRBV5-6; 8 bases are a match to TRBD1. J was trimmed by 13 bases and V by 0 bases; bases with no gene match: 8. There are 14 residues in the CDR3. The germline V gene has CDR1 SGHDT and CDR2 YYEEEE. The CDR3 bases are TGTGCCAGCAGCTTGGGGCCCGGGACAGGTGGACTGTTTTTT. Its translation: CASSLGPGTGGLFF.

The chain carries TRBV6-1 and TRBJ2-3; 16 nucleotides align to TRBD2. CDR3 length: 18 amino acids. Per germline, CDR1 MNHNS and CDR2 SASEGT. Trimming cost V 5 bases and J 4 bases; bases outside gene matches: 9. CDR3 DNA: TGTGCCAGCAGTCTCGGGACTAGCGGGGGGGCACCCCCAGATACGCAGTATTTT. It codes for CASSLGTSGGAPPDTQYF.

The rearrangement links TRBV7-2 to TRBJ2-3, with D unresolved. Germline loops: CDR1 SGHTA, CDR2 FQGNSA. The V and J ends lost 0 bases and 4 bases respectively, with 5 bases between them. The CDR3 has 13 residues. In DNA form, the CDR3 reads TGTGCCAGCAGCTTAGCGGGCCCAGATACGCAGTATTTT. Its translation is CASSLAGPDTQYF.

V and J are TRBV5-1 and TRBJ1-6; the D is unclear. The CDR3 totals 14 residues. Looked up from germline, CDR1 is SGHRS and CDR2 is YFSETQ. Trimming removed 4 bases from V and 9 bases from J, with 14 bases in between. The CDR3 nucleotides are TGCGCCAGCAGCCCGGAACGGCAAGCTTCACCCCTCCACTTT. Amino acid sequence: CASSPERQASPLHF.

The chain combines TRBV20-1 with TRBJ2-1, with D perhaps matching TRBD2 (5 bases). Trimming stripped 0 bases from V and 5 bases from J, with 14 bases between. Germline V CDR1 and CDR2: DFQATT, SNEGSKA (reference sequence). The CDR3 is 15 residues long. The CDR3 bases are TGCAGTGCTAGAGATGGTGCTAGCCTAAACAATGAGCAGTTCTTC. Protein sequence: CSARDGASLNNEQFF.

This clonotype was counted a single time. The gene calls are TRBV11-2 and TRBJ2-5; no clear D. Germline V gives CDR1 SGHAT, CDR2 FQNNGV. The CDR3 is 14 amino acids. Trimming left V 5 bases short and J 4 bases short, with 14 bases between. CDR3 in DNA: TGTGCCAGCAGCCCGAGTAGGAGAGGAGAGACCCAGTACTTC. Translation gives CASSPSRRGETQYF.

The CDR3 DNA is TGCGCCAGCAGCTTGGTCGGCAGCCCCTACGAGCAGTACTTC. This sequence encodes CASSLVGSPYEQYF. This chain uses TRBV5-1 with TRBJ2-7; D remains ambiguous. Looked up from germline, CDR1 is SGHRS and CDR2 is YFSETQ. V lost 0 bases, J lost 2 bases, and 9 bases lay in between. The CDR3 covers 14 residues.